A single sample gave rise to the 6 T cell receptor beta chains below, sequenced in a study of cytotoxic CD8 clonotypes in ibrutinib-treated CLL. Produced via immunoSEQ multiplex PCR; TCRdb's table is partial and in-frame only. Of 150,000 or so clones in the sample, 70% to 90% are singletons; the top ten hold 3% to 3.5%. This sample comprised PBMCs, obtained at disease progression, from a patient treated with ibrutinib. Receptor source: a human donor with chronic lymphocytic leukemia.

The chain uses TRBV6-5 and TRBJ1-3; D is possibly TRBD1 (6 bases). The CDR3 covers 14 residues. With 7 bases removed from V and 0 bases from J, the gap between germline ends came to 10 bases. Germline V gives CDR1 MNHEY, CDR2 SVGAGI. CDR3 nucleotides: TGTGCCAGCAATACAGGGCCCTCTGGAAACACCATATATTTT. This sequence encodes CASNTGPSGNTIYF.

This clone was detected only a few times. The chain uses TRBV7-8 and TRBJ1-5; D is uncertain. Trimming took off 6 bases at V and 0 bases at J, with 6 bases between the two ends. CDR3 length: 13 residues. CDR1 and CDR2 (germline): SGHVS, FQNEAQ. CDR3 DNA: TGTGCCAGCAGTTTGGATAGCAATCAGCCCCAGCATTTT. It translates to CASSLDSNQPQHF.

The chain employs TRBV9 and TRBJ2-7; D possibly corresponds to TRBD2 (6 bases). Per the germline V gene, CDR1 is SGDLS and CDR2 is YYNGEE. The CDR3 has 14 residues. Trimming removed 4 bases at V and 2 bases at J, with 13 bases between. CDR3 protein: CASSFASDPYEQYF. As DNA, the CDR3 is TGTGCCAGCAGCTTCGCTAGCGACCCCTACGAGCAGTACTTC.

This chain joins TRBV4-3 and TRBJ2-1; possible D gene TRBD2, 6 bases. CDR1 and CDR2 from the germline V gene are LGHNA and YSLEER. The CDR3 length is 15 residues. V lost 4 bases to trimming and J lost 2 bases, with 12 bases between them. DNA of the CDR3: TGCGCCAGCAGCCTCATCGGGACTGCCTACAATGAGCAGTTCTTC. Translated: CASSLIGTAYNEQFF.

V gene TRBV5-1 combines with J gene TRBJ1-1, with D uncertain. This CDR3 spans 14 amino acids. V lost 3 bases and J lost 4, with 13 bases in between. In germline, CDR1 is SGHRS, CDR2 YFSETQ. The CDR3 loop reads CASSSPDMGTEAFF. DNA of the CDR3: TGCGCCAGCAGCTCACCTGATATGGGCACTGAAGCTTTCTTT.

The V gene is TRBV30, the J gene TRBJ1-1, with 11 bases identical to TRBD1. Germline CDR1 GTSNPN, CDR2 SVGIG (reference sequence). The CDR3 runs 13 residues. The J segment lost 7 bases and the V segment lost 1 base, leaving 2 bases of the junction unmatched. The CDR3 sequence is CAWSGTGGIEAFF. In DNA, the CDR3 is TGTGCCTGGAGTGGGACAGGGGGCATTGAAGCTTTCTTT.